The 29 T cell receptor beta chains listed next were all sequenced from one sample in a study of control samples from healthy donors and cancer patients. Libraries were prepared by immunoSEQ multiplex PCR; TCRdb keeps only in-frame clonotypes and omits some of them. Here the sample spans 25,000 to 30,000 clones, approximately 90% being singletons. The sequencing sample was made of PBMCs. The receptors originated from a middle-aged woman with lung cancer.

The chain joins TRBV19 to TRBJ2-2, with 10 bases matching TRBD1. Trimming took 4 bases from V and 7 from J; bases not matched to a gene: 9. The length of the CDR3 is 16 residues. The germline CDR1 and CDR2 sequences are LNHDA and SQIVND (reference sequence). Here the CDR3 reads CASSTWGTGASGELFF. The CDR3 DNA is TGTGCCAGTAGTACTTGGGGGACAGGGGCGAGCGGGGAGCTGTTTTTT.

V and J are TRBV5-1 and TRBJ2-7, with unresolved D. Germline-derived CDR1 and CDR2 are SGHRS and YFSETQ. V was pared by 0 bases and J by 2 bases, with 9 bases between. CDR3 length: 14 amino acids. DNA of the CDR3: TGCGCCAGCAGCTTGGGTTGGGAACCCTACGAGCAGTACTTC. Amino acid sequence: CASSLGWEPYEQYF.

This sequence joins TRBV3-1 (or the pseudogene TRBV3-2) and TRBJ1-3; no clear D. In germline, CDR1 is LGHDT, CDR2 YNNKEL (reference sequence). Trimming pared 3 bases from V and 0 bases from J, leaving 6 bases between. This CDR3 is built from 14 residues. The CDR3 sequence: CASSQGLSGNTIYF. Written as DNA, the CDR3 is TGTGCCAGCAGCCAGGGCCTCTCTGGAAACACCATATATTTT.

The CDR3 DNA follows: TGCGCCAGCAGCTTAGGACAGGGCGCAGATACGCAGTATTTT. Amino acid sequence: CASSLGQGADTQYF. The chain couples TRBV5-1 to TRBJ2-3; 8 bases are shared with TRBD1. CDR3 length equals 14 residues. Germline values: CDR1 SGHRS, CDR2 YFSETQ. V was clipped by 2 bases and J by 4 bases; unmatched bases: 3.

This clone appeared a few times. The chain is built from TRBV11-2 and TRBJ2-1; D remains ambiguous. Germline CDR1 and CDR2: SGHAT and FQNNGV. CDR3 length equals 15 residues. Trimming shortened V by 7 bases and J by 0 bases, and 13 bases separated the two germline ends. CDR3 protein: CASTSGLSSYNEQFF. The CDR3 DNA reads TGTGCCAGCACCTCTGGGCTAAGCTCCTACAATGAGCAGTTCTTC.

The count of this clone is one. CDR3: CSVDRQGGYNEQFF. The CDR3 DNA sequence: TGCAGCGTTGACCGACAGGGGGGATACAATGAGCAGTTCTTC. V usage is TRBV29-1 and J usage is TRBJ2-1; 9 bases fit TRBD1. CDR3 length: 14 amino acids. Germline V CDR1 and CDR2: SQVTM, ANQGSEA. Trimming took 3 bases from V and 4 from J; bases not matched to a gene: 4.

The genes are TRBV5-5 and TRBJ2-5; tentative D call: TRBD2 (6 bases). Germline V CDR1 and CDR2: SGHKS, YYEKEE (reference sequence). V was pared by 0 bases and J by 0 bases, with 15 bases between. The CDR3 runs 17 residues. CDR3 sequence reads: CASSLGRRLGYQETQYF. The CDR3 nucleotides read TGTGCCAGCAGCTTGGGTCGGAGACTAGGGTACCAAGAGACCCAGTACTTC.

This chain connects TRBV28 to TRBJ2-1; no firm D call. CDR1 and CDR2 (germline): MDHEN, SYDVKM. This CDR3 has 12 residues. Between the trimmed V and J ends, which lost 6 bases and 4 bases, there was a span of 7 bases. CDR3 amino acids: CASSQLYNEQFF. CDR3 DNA sequence: TGTGCCAGCAGCCAACTTTACAATGAGCAGTTCTTC. The entire variable domain, with the rest obtained from reference TRBV28 and TRBJ2-1, is as follows: DVKVTQSSRYLVKRTGEKVFLECVQDMDHENMFWYRQDPGLGLRLIYFSYDVKMKEKGDIPEGYSVSREKKERFSLILESASTNQTSMYLCASSQLYNEQFFGPGTRLTVL.

The chain joins TRBV6-5 to TRBJ1-2, with D unresolved. V was pared by 8 bases and J by 4 bases, with 17 bases between. The CDR3 totals 14 residues. Germline loops: CDR1 MNHEY, CDR2 SVGAGI. The CDR3 nucleotides are TGTGCCAGCTCACTCGATCAGACCCTCTATGGCTACACCTTC. It is translated as CASSLDQTLYGYTF.

This clone is a singleton in its sample. CDR3 in amino acids: CAWTDSRDRVDLNQQFF. In nucleotides, the CDR3 is TGTGCCTGGACCGACTCAAGGGACAGGGTCGATCTGAATCAGCAGTTCTTC. The chain carries TRBV30 and TRBJ2-1; TRBD1 aligns across 9 bases. The CDR3 spans 17 residues. Trimming cost V 4 bases and J 11 bases; bases outside gene matches: 21. Germline CDR1 and CDR2: GTSNPN and SVGIG (reference sequence).

The rearrangement links TRBV5-1 to TRBJ2-4, with 8 nucleotides matching TRBD1. The J segment lost 0 bases and the V segment lost 4 bases, leaving 3 bases of the junction unmatched. Germline V gene sequence: CDR1 SGHRS, CDR2 YFSETQ. This CDR3 spans 15 amino acids. The CDR3 DNA follows: TGCGCCAGCAGCCCCGGACAGGGAGCCAAAAACATTCAGTACTTC. Translation gives CASSPGQGAKNIQYF.

The chain joins TRBV19 to TRBJ1-1, with 8 bases identical to TRBD1. Trimming at V came to 6 bases and at J to 6 bases, leaving 9 bases not matched to a gene. The germline CDR1 and CDR2 sequences are LNHDA and SQIVND (reference sequence). The CDR3 consists of 14 residues. The CDR3 DNA sequence: TGTGCCAGTAGCCTGCAGGGGGCGCTTCCTGAAGCTTTCTTT. It yields the protein CASSLQGALPEAFF.

The V and J genes are TRBV5-6 and TRBJ2-2; no clear D. V gave up 4 bases and J gave up 2 bases, with 18 bases separating them. The CDR3 runs to 17 residues. In germline, CDR1 is SGHDT, CDR2 YYEEEE. The CDR3 bases are TGTGCCAGCAGCGAGCTATCGTGGGCCCAAAACACCGGGGAGCTGTTTTTT. The encoded protein is CASSELSWAQNTGELFF. Full variable domain (outside the CDR3, taken from reference TRBV5-6 and TRBJ2-2): DAGVTQSPTHLIKTRGQQVTLRCSPKSGHDTVSWYQQALGQGPQFIFQYYEEEERQRGNFPDRFSGHQFPNYSSELNVNALLLGDSALYLCASSELSWAQNTGELFFGEGSRLTVL.

This clone came up once. The J gene is TRBJ2-7, the V gene TRBV11-3; D unresolved. Germline V CDR1 and CDR2: SGHNT, YENEEA. This CDR3 comprises 15 residues. V shed 2 bases and J shed 5 bases, with 16 bases lying between them. The CDR3 DNA reads TGTGCCAGCAGCTTATCGGTCTGGTCCACCAACGAGCAGTACTTC. Translating gives CASSLSVWSTNEQYF.

The gene calls are TRBV5-1 and TRBJ1-1; the match to TRBD1 covers 11 bases. J was trimmed by 0 bases and V by 0 bases; bases with no gene match: 7. The germline V gene has CDR1 SGHRS and CDR2 YFSETQ. The CDR3 has 18 residues. DNA of the CDR3: TGCGCCAGCAGCTTGGGTAGGACAGGGGGCCCAATGAACACTGAAGCTTTCTTT. Its translation is CASSLGRTGGPMNTEAFF.

The chain carries TRBV11-3 and TRBJ2-5; 10 bases fit TRBD1. The CDR3 has 16 residues. Germline V gene lookup returns CDR1 SGHNT and CDR2 YENEEA. V was clipped by 5 bases and J by 2 bases; unmatched bases: 8. The CDR3 DNA reads TGTGCCAGCAGCCAATCGCGGACAGGGGGGCAAGAGACCCAGTACTTC. It specifies CASSQSRTGGQETQYF.

The V gene is TRBV24-1, the J gene TRBJ2-7, with a tentative D call TRBD1 (6 bases). This CDR3 has 14 residues. Germline-derived CDR1 and CDR2 are KGHDR and SFDVKD. V lost 5 bases to trimming and J lost 5 bases, with 15 bases between them. Written as DNA, the CDR3 is TGTGCCACCAGTGGTCCGGACAGATCGAACGAGCAGTACTTC. As protein: CATSGPDRSNEQYF.

The rearrangement uses TRBV19 and TRBJ1-3; weak D call: TRBD1 (5 bases). There are 14 residues in the CDR3. Trimming removed 5 bases at V and 5 bases at J, with 13 bases between. Per germline, CDR1 LNHDA and CDR2 SQIVND (reference sequence). The CDR3 nucleotides are TGTGCCAGTAGTCCCGGGGGTGAGAGAAACACCATATATTTT. The encoded protein is CASSPGGERNTIYF.

This chain uses TRBV20-1 with TRBJ2-7; tentative D call: TRBD1 (6 bases). The CDR3 has 14 residues. Per germline, CDR1 DFQATT and CDR2 SNEGSKA (reference sequence). Trimming removed 3 bases from V and 0 bases from J, with 12 bases in between. In nucleotides, the CDR3 is TGCAGTGCTAGTAGGGGACAAAGCTCCTACGAGCAGTACTTC. It yields the protein CSASRGQSSYEQYF.

V gene TRBV2 combines with J gene TRBJ1-4; D not certain. Germline-derived CDR1 and CDR2 are SNHLY and FYNNEI. V gave up 3 bases and J gave up 8 bases, with 13 bases separating them. There are 14 residues in the CDR3. This CDR3 is CASSEFGLGEKLFF. The CDR3 DNA is TGTGCCAGCAGTGAGTTCGGGCTGGGGGAAAAACTGTTTTTT.

This chain uses TRBV11-3 with TRBJ1-1; D might be TRBD1 (6 bases). The V and J ends lost 8 bases and 4 bases respectively, with 8 bases between them. The CDR3 extends over 11 amino acids. CDR1 is SGHNT, CDR2 YENEEA, per germline. The CDR3 DNA sequence: TGTGCCAGCCGAGGGGGCACTGAAGCTTTCTTT. Translation: CASRGGTEAFF.

With regard to this clone: Other DNA sequences from this sample encode an identical CDR3 as well. The rearrangement links TRBV19 to TRBJ1-1, with D unclear. This CDR3 spans 14 amino acids. V gave up 1 base and J gave up 0 bases, with 6 bases separating them. Germline lookup yields CDR1 LNHDA and CDR2 SQIVND (reference sequence). CDR3 in DNA: TGTGCCAGTAGTATAGGCCAAATGAACACTGAAGCTTTCTTT. Translating it yields CASSIGQMNTEAFF.

V is TRBV7-3 and J is TRBJ2-6; TRBD1 is a possible D gene (6 bases). The CDR3 runs to 15 residues. Trimming stripped 5 bases from V and 3 bases from J, with 11 bases between. Germline CDR1 SGHTA, CDR2 FQGTGA. The CDR3 loop is CASSPQGYGANVLTF. The DNA of the CDR3 is TGTGCCAGCAGCCCTCAGGGGTATGGGGCCAACGTCCTGACTTTC.

This clone was recorded once. The CDR3 loop is CASSQEQAFQETQYF. CDR3 DNA: TGTGCCAGCAGCCAAGAACAGGCTTTCCAAGAGACCCAGTACTTC. The chain carries TRBV3-1 (or the pseudogene TRBV3-2) and TRBJ2-5; possible D gene TRBD1, 5 bases. Trimming cost V 0 bases and J 1 base, with 9 bases left between them. Germline loops: CDR1 LGHDT, CDR2 YNNKEL (reference sequence). The CDR3 has 15 residues.

This chain connects TRBV19 to TRBJ1-5; 9 nucleotides line up with TRBD1. V gave up 5 bases and J gave up 7 bases; unmatched junction bases: 9. The germline V gene encodes CDR1 LNHDA and CDR2 SQIVND (reference sequence). The CDR3 consists of 15 residues. CDR3 loop: CASSVTGGLEQPQHF. CDR3 DNA sequence: TGTGCCAGTAGTGTAACAGGGGGCTTGGAGCAGCCCCAGCATTTT.

This clone appeared a few times. DNA for the CDR3: TGTGCCAGCAGCTCCGACGGCTCCTCTGGAAACACCATATATTTT. It specifies CASSSDGSSGNTIYF. The chain recombines TRBV7-2 with TRBJ1-3, with D hard to call. The CDR3 has 15 residues. Trimming took 4 bases from V and 0 from J, leaving 10 bases between them. The germline V gene has CDR1 SGHTA and CDR2 FQGNSA.

The chain is built from TRBV3-1 (or the pseudogene TRBV3-2) and TRBJ2-5; D may match TRBD1 or TRBD2 (5 bases each). Germline values: CDR1 LGHDT, CDR2 YNNKEL (reference sequence). Trimming removed 0 bases from V and 7 bases from J, with 24 bases in between. This CDR3 has 18 amino acids. CDR3 sequence: CASSQEVGKWGARGTQYF. The CDR3 bases are TGTGCCAGCAGCCAAGAGGTGGGCAAGTGGGGCGCTCGGGGGACCCAGTACTTC.

This clone came up a few times. The V call is TRBV3-1 (or the pseudogene TRBV3-2), the J call TRBJ2-7, with D possibly being TRBD1 (5 bases). The CDR3 is 14 residues long. Trimming left V 1 base short and J 3 bases short, with 10 bases between. CDR1 is LGHDT and CDR2 is YNNKEL in the germline V gene (reference sequence). The CDR3 reads CASSQVGQFYEQYF. In DNA, the CDR3 is TGTGCCAGCAGCCAAGTGGGGCAGTTCTACGAGCAGTACTTC.

The CDR3 loop is CASSESGAGQPQHF. CDR3 DNA sequence: TGCGCCAGCAGTGAGTCAGGGGCCGGTCAGCCCCAGCATTTT. V is TRBV10-2 and J is TRBJ1-5; perhaps TRBD1 as D (5 bases). CDR1 and CDR2 (germline): WSHSY, SAAADI. Trimming shortened V by 0 bases and J by 6 bases, and 9 bases separated the two germline ends. The length of the CDR3 is 14 residues.